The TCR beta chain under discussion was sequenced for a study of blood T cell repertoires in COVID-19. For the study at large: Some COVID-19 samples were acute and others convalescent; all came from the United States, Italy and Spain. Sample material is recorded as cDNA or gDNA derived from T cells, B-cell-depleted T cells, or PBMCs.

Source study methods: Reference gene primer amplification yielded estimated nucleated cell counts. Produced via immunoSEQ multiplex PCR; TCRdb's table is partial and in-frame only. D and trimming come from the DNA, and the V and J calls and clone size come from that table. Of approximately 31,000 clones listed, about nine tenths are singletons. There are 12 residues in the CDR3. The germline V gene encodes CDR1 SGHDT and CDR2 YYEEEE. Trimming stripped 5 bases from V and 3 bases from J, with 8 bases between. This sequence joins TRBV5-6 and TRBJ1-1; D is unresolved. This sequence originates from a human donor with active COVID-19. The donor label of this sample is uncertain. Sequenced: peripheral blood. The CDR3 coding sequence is TGTGCCAGCAGTTATTATGACACTGAAGCTTTCTTT. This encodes CASSYYDTEAFF.